This record covers a single T cell receptor beta chain. The sample is drawn from a study of cytomegalovirus exposure and HLA in healthy donors. The germline V gene has CDR1 MGHDK and CDR2 SYGVNS. V lost 3 bases, J lost 6 bases, and 17 bases lay in between. The CDR3 contains 15 residues. Vbeta (60) and Jbeta (13) primers were used in the PCR. The protocol was immunoSEQ multiplex PCR, while the TCRdb copy is restricted to in-frame clones and leaves out a portion. This repertoire shows tens of thousands of clones, approximately 70% found once; its top ten account for roughly a fifth. V and J are TRBV25-1 and TRBJ1-2; D gene ambiguous. This clonotype was sampled from a woman aged 55-70 years in good health and CMV-seropositive. Sequencing used PBMCs. The CDR3 loop reads CASSDSALPGNGYTF. The DNA of the CDR3 is TGTGCCAGCAGTGACTCTGCCCTGCCAGGTAATGGCTACACCTTC.